This T cell receptor beta chain was found in a study of blood T cell repertoires in COVID-19. Study context: There were acute and convalescent COVID-19 samples, and they came from the United States, Italy and Spain. PBMCs, B-cell-depleted T cells, or T cells provided the cDNA or gDNA that made up the material.

This clone occurred a few times. In the authors' methods: Estimation of nucleated cell counts was performed using reference gene primer amplification. TCRdb keeps only in-frame clones here, not all; method: immunoSEQ multiplex PCR. V, J and clone size are taken as reported in that table, and D and trimming were inferred from the DNA itself. The repertoire includes more than 300,000 clones, 90% of them detected once, and 0.95% to 1.3% sits in the top ten. V was clipped by 4 bases and J by 0 bases; unmatched bases: 11. This CDR3 has 19 residues. Germline V lookup: CDR1 MNHEY, CDR2 SVGEGT. This clonotype was obtained from a woman aged 40-49 years with COVID-19, enrolled during active disease. The chain recombines TRBV6-2 or TRBV6-3 with TRBJ2-1, with 11 bases matching TRBD2. The sequenced sample was peripheral blood. CDR3 loop: CASSFPGLAVNFSYNEQFF. In DNA, the CDR3 is TGTGCCAGCAGTTTTCCGGGACTAGCGGTAAACTTCTCCTACAATGAGCAGTTCTTC.